This T cell receptor (beta chain) is from a study of cytomegalovirus exposure and HLA in healthy donors. Study-level points and caveats: Across donors, most TCRs were seen rarely, yet some public ones were widespread. Some TCR beta chains (roughly 160 of them) were listed as cytomegalovirus-associated. In a later analysis, TCR beta V- and J-gene trimming was associated with a missense DCLRE1C variant.

As for this clone: The antigen remains undetermined.

Trimming removed 2 bases from V and 2 bases from J, with 9 bases in between. Germline CDR1 reads SNHLY; CDR2 reads FYNNEI. This CDR3 has 14 amino acids. PCR amplification relied on 60 Vbeta primers (plus 13 Jbeta primers). Only in-frame clones appear in the TCRdb table, and some are missing; sequencing was by immunoSEQ multiplex PCR. The table records 130,000 to 150,000 clones, roughly 80% of them present only once. Nominally healthy donors were sampled, though unrecorded immune exposures were likely. V usage is TRBV2 and J usage is TRBJ1-2; D possibly corresponds to TRBD1 (5 bases). This TCR was sampled from a man aged 35-49 years in good health and CMV-seropositive. Input material: PBMCs. CDR3: CASSERTLNYGYTF. CDR3 DNA sequence: TGTGCCAGCAGTGAAAGGACACTAAACTATGGCTACACCTTC.